The text below deals with one TCR beta chain. Its antigen is not yet known. There are no base qualities to consult, and no much larger clone falls within one base. The CDR3 holds 12 amino acids from the cysteine to the phenylalanine. Kept here is only the CDR3 DNA, which spans 36 bases and is read in frame from base 1. The germline V gene yields MDHEN for CDR1 and SYDVKM for CDR2. V is clipped by 7 bases and J by 4 bases, and the sequence between their germline boundaries is 8 bases long. This sample is drawn from a study of OX40 agonist ivuxolimab in advanced cancers. Describing the broader study: Ivuxolimab, which targeted the costimulatory receptor OX40 (CD134), was an agonistic, fully human IgG2 monoclonal antibody. Intravenous ivuxolimab was administered to patients every 2 weeks at six dose levels: 0.01, 0.1, 0.3, 1.5, 3 and 10 mg/kg. Of the roughly 53 patients in dose escalation, about 20 had hepatocellular carcinoma, some 15 had melanoma, 9 had renal cell carcinoma and 9 had head and neck cancer. In the dose-escalation cohort, around four fifths of patients were male, and the mean age was roughly 60 years, with a range of roughly 20 to 80. Patients were allowed to have had prior anti-PD-1, anti-PD-L1 or anti-CTLA-4 therapy, and 30% to 40% of the dose-escalation patients had been treated with checkpoint inhibitors. Partial responses were achieved by three dose-escalation patients, of whom one had hepatocellular carcinoma and two had cutaneous melanoma. Peripheral TCRbeta sequencing was intended to test whether TCR sequence diversity was altered and clonal T-cell expansion was caused by ivuxolimab. The paper covers the monotherapy dose-escalation part of the phase I ivuxolimab trial, which included N ≈ 57 patients. The investigation overall reported the following: Low levels of normalized T-cell clonal expansion were also shown by some nonresponding patients. After ivuxolimab, CD8+ T cells had more expanded clones than CD4+ T cells on average. Antigen specificity was not determined for the clonally expanded peripheral T cells. At doses of 0.1 to 3.0 mg/kg, clonal expansion of both CD4+ and CD8+ T cells in blood was seen between baseline and week 6. In partial responders in the 0.1-3.0 mg/kg groups, normalized peripheral clonal expansion was found to be among the lowest, especially among CD8+ T cells.

For sequencing of the TCRbeta CDR3 region, genomic DNA was extracted from the sorted cells. The immunoSEQ Assay was used for sequencing of TCRbeta CDR3 regions. TCRdb obtained this table from immuneACCESS and retained in-frame rearrangements with V and J assigned. These tables miss some clones; where compared with another copy, unresolved V genes account for less than half of the shortfall, and the remainder is unexplained. The sample includes more than 50,000 clones, with about 90% observed a single time. 5% to 6% of the sample is taken by the ten largest. Patients with a history of autoimmune disease or receiving systemic immunosuppression were excluded from the trial. In every dose cohort, peripheral blood was drawn for TCR sequencing at baseline, cycle 4 day 1, and cycle 7 day 1. The samples were taken from a phase I, first-in-human, multicenter, open-label dose-escalation trial of ivuxolimab. The trial enrolled adults with locally advanced or metastatic head and neck squamous cell, hepatocellular, melanoma or renal cell carcinoma. CD4+ and CD8+ T cells were sorted separately from peripheral blood before TCR sequencing.

Sequencing used CD4+ or CD8+ T cells sorted from blood, obtained in a trial of the OX40 agonist ivuxolimab. The V gene is TRBV28 and the J gene is TRBJ1-5; the D gene is unclear. The TCR was taken from an adult with an advanced solid tumor such as melanoma, head and neck, liver or kidney cancer. The DNA sequence is TGTGCCAGCAACGACCGTAATCAGCCCCAGCATTTT. Its translation is CASNDRNQPQHF.